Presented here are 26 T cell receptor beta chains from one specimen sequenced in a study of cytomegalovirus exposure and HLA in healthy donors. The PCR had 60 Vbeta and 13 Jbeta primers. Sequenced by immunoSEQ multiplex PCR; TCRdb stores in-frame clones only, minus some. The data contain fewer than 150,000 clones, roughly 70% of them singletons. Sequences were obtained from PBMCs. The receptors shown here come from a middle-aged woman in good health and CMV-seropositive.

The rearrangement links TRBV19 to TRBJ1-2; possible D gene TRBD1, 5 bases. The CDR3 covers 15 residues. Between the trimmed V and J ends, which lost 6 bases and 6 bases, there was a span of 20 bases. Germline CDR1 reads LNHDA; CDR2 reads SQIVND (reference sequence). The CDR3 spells CASRGSWGGIDGYTF. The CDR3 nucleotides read TGTGCCAGTAGAGGCAGTTGGGGGGGGATCGATGGCTACACCTTC.

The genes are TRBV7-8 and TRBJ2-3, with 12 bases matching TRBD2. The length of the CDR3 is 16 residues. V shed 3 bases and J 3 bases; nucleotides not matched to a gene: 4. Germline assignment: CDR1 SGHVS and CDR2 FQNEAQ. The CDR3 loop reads CASSFALAGGTDTQYF. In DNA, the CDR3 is TGTGCCAGCAGCTTTGCCCTAGCGGGAGGGACAGATACGCAGTATTTT.

DNA of the CDR3: TGTGCCACCAGCAGAGATCGGTCCAGGGGAAACACCATATATTTT. Translating it yields CATSRDRSRGNTIYF. The chain has TRBV15 and TRBJ1-3, with D unclear. CDR1 is LNHNV, CDR2 YYDKDF, per germline (reference sequence). CDR3 length equals 15 residues. V was pared by 0 bases and J by 4 bases, with 10 bases between. Using reference TRBV15 and TRBJ1-3 for the parts outside the CDR3, the full variable domain is DAMVIQNPRYQVTQFGKPVTLSCSQTLNHNVMYWYQQKSSQAPKLLFHYYDKDFNNEADTPDNFQSRRPNTSFCFLDIRSPGLGDTAMYLCATSRDRSRGNTIYFGEGSWLTVV.

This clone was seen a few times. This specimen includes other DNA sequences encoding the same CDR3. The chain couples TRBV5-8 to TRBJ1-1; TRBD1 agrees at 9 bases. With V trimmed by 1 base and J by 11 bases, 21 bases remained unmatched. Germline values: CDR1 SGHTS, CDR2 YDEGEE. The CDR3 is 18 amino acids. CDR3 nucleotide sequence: TGTGCCAGCAGCTTGAGTCCCACAGGGGGCCTCGGAGCGAGAAGGGCTTTCTTT. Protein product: CASSLSPTGGLGARRAFF.

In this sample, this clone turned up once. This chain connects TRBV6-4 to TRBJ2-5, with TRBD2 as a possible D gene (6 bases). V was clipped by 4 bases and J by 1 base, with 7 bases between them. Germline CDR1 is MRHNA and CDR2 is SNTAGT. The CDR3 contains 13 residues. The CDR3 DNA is TGTGCCAGCAGTGGGGACTTCCAAGAGACCCAGTACTTC. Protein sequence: CASSGDFQETQYF.

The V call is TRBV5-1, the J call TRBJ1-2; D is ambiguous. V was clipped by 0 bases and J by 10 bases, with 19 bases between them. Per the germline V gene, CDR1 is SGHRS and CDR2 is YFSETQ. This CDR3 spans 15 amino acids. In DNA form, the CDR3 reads TGCGCCAGCAGCTTGGTTTTCATAGGGAGCGGTGTCTACACCTTC. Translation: CASSLVFIGSGVYTF.

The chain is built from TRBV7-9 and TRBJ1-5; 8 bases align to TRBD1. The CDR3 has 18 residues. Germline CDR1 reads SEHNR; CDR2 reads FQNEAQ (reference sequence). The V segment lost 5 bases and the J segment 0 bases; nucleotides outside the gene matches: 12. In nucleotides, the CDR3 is TGTGCCAGCAGCCAATCCGGGACAGGAGGGTATAGCAATCAGCCCCAGCATTTT. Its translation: CASSQSGTGGYSNQPQHF.

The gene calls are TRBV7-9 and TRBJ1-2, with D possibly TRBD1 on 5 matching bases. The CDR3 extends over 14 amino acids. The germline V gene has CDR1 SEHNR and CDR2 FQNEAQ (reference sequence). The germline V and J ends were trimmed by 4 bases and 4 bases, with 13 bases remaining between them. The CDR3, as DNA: TGTGCCAGCAGCTCAGGACATGTACCCTATGGCTACACCTTC. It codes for CASSSGHVPYGYTF.

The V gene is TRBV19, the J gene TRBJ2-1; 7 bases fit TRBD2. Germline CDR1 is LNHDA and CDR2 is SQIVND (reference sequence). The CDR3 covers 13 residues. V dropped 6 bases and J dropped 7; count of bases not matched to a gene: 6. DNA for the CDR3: TGTGCCAGTAGACGGGGAGGGGTGAATGAGCAGTTCTTC. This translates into CASRRGGVNEQFF.

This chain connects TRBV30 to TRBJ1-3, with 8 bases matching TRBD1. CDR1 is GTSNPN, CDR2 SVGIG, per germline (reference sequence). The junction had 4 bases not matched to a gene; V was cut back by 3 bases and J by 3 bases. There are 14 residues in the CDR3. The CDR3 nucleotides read TGTGCCTGGAGCCAGGGGGCATTTGGAAACACCATATATTTT. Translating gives CAWSQGAFGNTIYF.

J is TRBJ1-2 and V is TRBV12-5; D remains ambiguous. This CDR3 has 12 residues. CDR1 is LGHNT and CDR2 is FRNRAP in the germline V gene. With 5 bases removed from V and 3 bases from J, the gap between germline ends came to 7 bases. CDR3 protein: CASGPEYYGYTF. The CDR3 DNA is TGTGCTAGTGGTCCCGAGTACTATGGCTACACCTTC.

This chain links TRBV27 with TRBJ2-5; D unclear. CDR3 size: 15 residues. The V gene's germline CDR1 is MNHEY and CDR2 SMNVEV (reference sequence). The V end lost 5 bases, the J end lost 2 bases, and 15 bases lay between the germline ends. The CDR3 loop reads CASSRTVVRQETQYF. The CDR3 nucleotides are TGTGCCAGCAGTCGTACAGTCGTAAGGCAAGAGACCCAGTACTTC.

CDR3 region: CASSYQGSNTEAFF. The CDR3 DNA follows: TGTGCCAGCAGTTACCAGGGGTCGAACACTGAAGCTTTCTTT. The V call is TRBV6-6, the J call TRBJ1-1; D might be TRBD1 (6 bases). Trimming took 2 bases from V and 1 from J, leaving 8 bases between them. Germline CDR1 reads MNHNY; CDR2 reads SVGAGI (reference sequence). The CDR3 consists of 14 residues.

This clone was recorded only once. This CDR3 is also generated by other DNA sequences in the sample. CDR3 protein: CASSPDSYNEQFF. Written as DNA, the CDR3 is TGTGCCAGCTCACCGGACAGCTACAATGAGCAGTTCTTC. The V call is TRBV18, the J call TRBJ2-1; D possibly corresponds to TRBD1 (6 bases). Trimming shortened V by 3 bases and J by 3 bases, and 6 bases separated the two germline ends. The V gene's germline CDR1 is KGHSH and CDR2 LQKENI. The CDR3 loop spans 13 amino acids.

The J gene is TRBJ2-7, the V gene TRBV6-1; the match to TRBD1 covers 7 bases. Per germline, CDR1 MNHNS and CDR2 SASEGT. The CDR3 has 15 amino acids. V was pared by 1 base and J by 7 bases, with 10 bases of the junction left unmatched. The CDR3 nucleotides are TGTGCCAGCAGTGAAGTGGGACAGACTTCCTGGGAGCAGTACTTC. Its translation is CASSEVGQTSWEQYF.

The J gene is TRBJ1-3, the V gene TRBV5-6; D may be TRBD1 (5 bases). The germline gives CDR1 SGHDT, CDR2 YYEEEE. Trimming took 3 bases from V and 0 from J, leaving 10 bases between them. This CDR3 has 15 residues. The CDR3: CASSSPDTSGNTIYF. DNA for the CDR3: TGTGCCAGCAGCTCCCCGGACACCTCTGGAAACACCATATATTTT.

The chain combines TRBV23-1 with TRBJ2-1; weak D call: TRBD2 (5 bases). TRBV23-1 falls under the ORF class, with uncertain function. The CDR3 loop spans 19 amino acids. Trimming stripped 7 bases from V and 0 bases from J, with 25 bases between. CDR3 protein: CASIQPYPDSGDSYNEQFF. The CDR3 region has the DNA TGCGCCAGCATCCAACCTTACCCGGACTCCGGGGACTCCTACAATGAGCAGTTCTTC.

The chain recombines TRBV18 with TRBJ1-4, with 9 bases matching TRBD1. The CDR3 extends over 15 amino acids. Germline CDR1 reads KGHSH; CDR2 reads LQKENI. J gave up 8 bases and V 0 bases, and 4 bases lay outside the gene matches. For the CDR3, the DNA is TGTGCCAGCTCACCACCGGGACAGGGTAAAGAAAAACTGTTTTTT. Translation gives CASSPPGQGKEKLFF.

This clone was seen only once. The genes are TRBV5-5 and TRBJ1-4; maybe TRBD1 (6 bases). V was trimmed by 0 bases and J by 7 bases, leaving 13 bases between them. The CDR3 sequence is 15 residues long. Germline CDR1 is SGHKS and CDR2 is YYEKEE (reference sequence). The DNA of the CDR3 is TGTGCCAGCAGCTTGGTCCCAGGGGCCGGTGAAAAACTGTTTTTT. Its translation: CASSLVPGAGEKLFF.

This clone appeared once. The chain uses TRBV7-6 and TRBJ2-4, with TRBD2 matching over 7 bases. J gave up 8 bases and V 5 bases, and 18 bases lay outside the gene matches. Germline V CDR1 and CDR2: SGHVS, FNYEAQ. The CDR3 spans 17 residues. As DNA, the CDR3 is TGTGCCAGCAGCCCCCTGGAGCGGGGTGGCTTTGGAGACATTCAGTACTTC. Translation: CASSPLERGGFGDIQYF.

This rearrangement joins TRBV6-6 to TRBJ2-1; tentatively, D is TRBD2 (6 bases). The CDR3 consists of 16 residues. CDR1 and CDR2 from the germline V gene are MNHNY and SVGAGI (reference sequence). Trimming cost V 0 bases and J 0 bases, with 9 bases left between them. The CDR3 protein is CASSYSSGSSYNEQFF. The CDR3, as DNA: TGTGCCAGCAGTTACTCGAGCGGGTCCTCCTACAATGAGCAGTTCTTC.

CDR3 residues: CASSLTSGGLNTGELFF. CDR3 DNA: TGTGCCAGCAGTCTTACTAGCGGGGGGCTGAACACCGGGGAGCTGTTTTTT. This chain uses TRBV6-4 with TRBJ2-2; TRBD2 matches 12 bases. The V segment lost 5 bases and the J segment 1 base; nucleotides outside the gene matches: 5. Germline assignment: CDR1 MRHNA and CDR2 SNTAGT. CDR3 length equals 17 residues.

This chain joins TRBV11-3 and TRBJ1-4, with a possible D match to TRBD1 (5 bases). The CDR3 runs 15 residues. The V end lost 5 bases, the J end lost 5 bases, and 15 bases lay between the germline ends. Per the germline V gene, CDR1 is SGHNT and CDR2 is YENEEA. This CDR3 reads CASSQIRGGNEKLFF. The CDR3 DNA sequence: TGTGCCAGCAGCCAGATTCGGGGGGGGAATGAAAAACTGTTTTTT.

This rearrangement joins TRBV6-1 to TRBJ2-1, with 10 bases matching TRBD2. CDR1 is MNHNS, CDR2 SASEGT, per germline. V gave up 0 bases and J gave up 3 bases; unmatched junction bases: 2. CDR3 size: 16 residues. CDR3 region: CASSEAASGSYNEQFF. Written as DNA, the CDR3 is TGTGCCAGCAGTGAAGCGGCTAGCGGGAGCTACAATGAGCAGTTCTTC.

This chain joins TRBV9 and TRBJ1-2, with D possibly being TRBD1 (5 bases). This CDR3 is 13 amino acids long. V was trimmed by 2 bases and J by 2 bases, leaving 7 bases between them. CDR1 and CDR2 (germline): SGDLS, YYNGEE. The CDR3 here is CASSVRGNYGYTF. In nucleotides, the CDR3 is TGTGCCAGCAGCGTCCGGGGGAACTATGGCTACACCTTC.

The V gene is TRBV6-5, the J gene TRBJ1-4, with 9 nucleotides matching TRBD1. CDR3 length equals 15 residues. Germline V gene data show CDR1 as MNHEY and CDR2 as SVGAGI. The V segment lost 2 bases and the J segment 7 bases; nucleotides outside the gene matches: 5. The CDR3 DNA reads TGTGCCAGCAGTTACCGGGGACAGGGTGGTGAAAAACTGTTTTTT. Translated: CASSYRGQGGEKLFF.